A single sample gave rise to the 24 T cell receptor beta chains below, sequenced in a study of blood T cell repertoires in COVID-19. The assay was immunoSEQ multiplex PCR, and TCRdb's table has in-frame clones only and misses some. The sample includes a few hundred thousand clones, around nine tenths of them seen just once. Sequencing was performed on peripheral blood. The origin of the receptors is a man aged 55 to 70 who had recovered from COVID-19.

The rearrangement uses TRBV6-6 and TRBJ1-2, with 12 bases aligning to TRBD1. CDR3 size: 16 residues. Germline CDR1 reads MNHNY; CDR2 reads SVGAGI (reference sequence). V lost 4 bases to trimming and J lost 7 bases; unmatched junction nucleotides: 10. The CDR3 is CASSSSAGTGGTGYTF. The CDR3 DNA is TGTGCCAGCAGTTCATCCGCCGGGACAGGGGGCACTGGCTACACCTTC.

The chain employs TRBV28 and TRBJ2-3; possibly TRBD1 for D (6 bases). Germline CDR1 is MDHEN and CDR2 is SYDVKM. Trimming pared 3 bases from V and 4 bases from J, leaving 17 bases between. CDR3 length: 16 amino acids. CDR3 loop: CASSFSRQGRSDTQYF. In nucleotides, the CDR3 is TGTGCCAGCAGTTTCTCGAGGCAGGGGAGATCAGATACGCAGTATTTT.

The V call is TRBV12-3 or TRBV12-4, the J call TRBJ1-2, with TRBD1 matching over 9 bases. The length of the CDR3 is 13 residues. V lost 6 bases to trimming and J lost 6 bases; unmatched junction nucleotides: 5. This CDR3 reads CASSRRQGDGYTF. The CDR3 DNA follows: TGTGCCAGCAGCCGACGACAGGGGGATGGCTACACCTTC.

The genes are TRBV11-2 and TRBJ2-3; D might be TRBD2 (6 bases). Trimming pared 5 bases from V and 1 base from J, leaving 19 bases between. The CDR3 runs to 17 residues. CDR1 and CDR2 (germline): SGHAT, FQNNGV. The CDR3 coding sequence is TGTGCCAGCAGCCCGCCCCCGGGGAGGCCGGGCACAGATACGCAGTATTTT. It yields the protein CASSPPPGRPGTDTQYF.

The chain is built from TRBV3-1 (or the pseudogene TRBV3-2) and TRBJ1-3; D might be TRBD1 (5 bases). V was cut by 6 bases and J by 4 bases, with 13 bases left in between. Germline V gives CDR1 LGHDT, CDR2 YNNKEL (reference sequence). The CDR3 runs 14 residues. The CDR3 reads CASSHAGRGNTIYF. CDR3 DNA sequence: TGTGCCAGCAGTCACGCGGGGCGAGGAAACACCATATATTTT.

The rearrangement uses TRBV7-9 and TRBJ1-1, with D maybe TRBD1 (6 bases). V was clipped by 3 bases and J by 4 bases, with 12 bases between them. The length of the CDR3 is 14 residues. Germline CDR1 is SEHNR and CDR2 is FQNEAQ (reference sequence). The CDR3 DNA sequence: TGTGCCAGCAGCTTTGGGGGCGCGGGCACTGAAGCTTTCTTT. Its protein is CASSFGGAGTEAFF.

The V gene is TRBV6-5, the J gene TRBJ2-5; 11 nucleotides match TRBD1. There are 14 residues in the CDR3. After removal of 6 bases from V and 5 bases from J, the junction contained 5 bases not matched to a gene. From germline, CDR1 is MNHEY and CDR2 SVGAGI. CDR3 sequence: CASSRGTGGETQYF. As DNA, the CDR3 is TGTGCCAGCAGCCGCGGGACAGGGGGGGAGACCCAGTACTTC.

The table lists this clone with a count of one. Germline and junction disagree at one end, which may indicate a read error. V usage is TRBV2 and J usage is TRBJ2-3, with a weak D call TRBD2 (6 bases). Germline V gene lookup returns CDR1 SNHLY and CDR2 FYNNEI. The CDR3 spans 16 residues. CDR3 protein: CAGRAGYMVGTDTQYF. For the CDR3, the DNA is TGTGCCGGCAGAGCGGGCTATATGGTAGGCACAGATACGCAGTATTTT.

The chain is built from TRBV5-5 and TRBJ2-6, with D tentatively TRBD1 (6 bases). CDR1 and CDR2 from the germline V gene are SGHKS and YYEKEE (reference sequence). This CDR3 has 19 amino acids. V lost 5 bases to trimming and J lost 4 bases, with 25 bases between them. The CDR3 loop is CASRSLLGRGPVGANVLTF. The DNA of the CDR3 is TGTGCCAGCAGGTCCCTACTAGGCAGGGGACCTGTGGGGGCCAACGTCCTGACTTTC.

The chain uses TRBV3-1 (or the pseudogene TRBV3-2) and TRBJ2-5; D call uncertain. Germline V gene sequence: CDR1 LGHDT, CDR2 YNNKEL (reference sequence). CDR3 size: 15 residues. The V end was cut by 0 bases, the J end by 5 bases, with 13 bases between. CDR3 in DNA: TGTGCCAGCAGCCAAGATCCGCGGCTTTGGGAGACCCAGTACTTC. Protein sequence: CASSQDPRLWETQYF.

V usage is TRBV11-2 and J usage is TRBJ2-5; 10 bases match TRBD1. This CDR3 is 20 amino acids long. CDR1 SGHAT and CDR2 FQNNGV come from the germline V gene. Trimming removed 0 bases from V and 0 bases from J; junction bases left unmatched: 13. The CDR3, as DNA: TGTGCCAGCAGCTTAGAACAAGGACAGGGGGTTTTTTCGTACCAAGAGACCCAGTACTTC. Protein product: CASSLEQGQGVFSYQETQYF.

The V gene is TRBV19, the J gene TRBJ1-4; no clear D gene. Germline lookup yields CDR1 LNHDA and CDR2 SQIVND (reference sequence). CDR3 length equals 13 residues. The V end was cut by 10 bases, the J end by 11 bases, with 20 bases between. CDR3 bases: TGTGCCACTCAGAAGACTTCCAATGGGAAACTGTTTTTT. Its translation is CATQKTSNGKLFF.

The rearrangement joins TRBV24-1 to TRBJ2-2, with 7 bases matching TRBD2. The germline V gene has CDR1 KGHDR and CDR2 SFDVKD. The CDR3 sequence is 17 residues long. V lost 2 bases and J lost 2; bases outside the gene matches: 7. CDR3 coding DNA: TGTGCCACCAGTGATTGGGGGGGAGAGGGAAACACCGGGGAGCTGTTTTTT. Its protein product is CATSDWGGEGNTGELFF.

V is TRBV24-1 and J is TRBJ1-2, with a tentative D call TRBD1 (5 bases). The CDR3 is 13 amino acids. The V end lost 4 bases, the J end lost 4 bases, and 9 bases lay between the germline ends. Germline CDR1 is KGHDR and CDR2 is SFDVKD. The CDR3 nucleotides are TGTGCCACCAGTGACGGCGGGGGCTATGGCTACACCTTC. It encodes CATSDGGGYGYTF.

The gene calls are TRBV24-1 and TRBJ1-3, with D possibly TRBD1 on 6 matching bases. V was shortened by 3 bases and J by 3 bases, with 8 bases between the two germline ends. Germline V gene data show CDR1 as KGHDR and CDR2 as SFDVKD. The CDR3 contains 14 residues. The CDR3 sequence: CATSDTGFGNTIYF. The CDR3 region has the DNA TGTGCCACCAGTGATACAGGGTTTGGAAACACCATATATTTT.

CDR3 protein: CASSLQPQGRIDEQFF. The CDR3 bases are TGTGCCAGCTCACTACAGCCACAGGGTCGTATTGATGAGCAGTTCTTC. The chain carries TRBV18 and TRBJ2-1; D is possibly TRBD1 (6 bases). V shed 4 bases and J shed 8 bases, with 21 bases lying between them. The length of the CDR3 is 16 residues. Germline CDR1 is KGHSH and CDR2 is LQKENI.

This chain joins TRBV18 and TRBJ2-3; a weak D match, TRBD1 (6 bases). V was clipped by 5 bases and J by 5 bases, with 14 bases between them. In germline, CDR1 is KGHSH, CDR2 LQKENI. This CDR3 region has 14 residues. Here the CDR3 DNA reads TGTGCCAGCTCATCGGGACACCTCGGAGATACGCAGTATTTT. It translates to CASSSGHLGDTQYF.

The V call is TRBV5-1, the J call TRBJ2-7, with D possibly TRBD1 on 6 matching bases. CDR1 and CDR2 from the germline V gene are SGHRS and YFSETQ. Deletions cut 0 bases from V and 4 bases from J, with 14 bases between. The CDR3 runs 15 residues. CDR3 region: CASSLGQGSVYEQYF. CDR3 DNA: TGCGCCAGCAGCTTGGGGCAGGGGAGTGTGTACGAGCAGTACTTC. The variable domain in full, completed from reference TRBV5-1 and TRBJ2-7, reads KAGVTQTPRYLIKTRGQQVTLSCSPISGHRSVSWYQQTPGQGLQFLFEYFSETQRNKGNFPGRFSGRQFSNSRSEMNVSTLELGDSALYLCASSLGQGSVYEQYFGPGTRLTVT.

The genes are TRBV7-8 and TRBJ2-6; 10 nucleotides line up with TRBD1. There are 20 residues in the CDR3. Trimming at V came to 1 base and at J to 0 bases, leaving 9 bases not matched to a gene. Germline assignment: CDR1 SGHVS and CDR2 FQNEAQ. For the CDR3, the DNA is TGTGCCAGCAGCTTAGGAGGGACAGGGGCCGCAAACTCTGGGGCCAACGTCCTGACTTTC. This encodes CASSLGGTGAANSGANVLTF.

The chain combines TRBV28 with TRBJ2-2, with TRBD1 identical over 7 bases. Looked up from germline, CDR1 is MDHEN and CDR2 is SYDVKM. The V gene end was trimmed by 5 bases and the J gene end by 4 bases; junction bases not matched to a gene: 7. The CDR3 consists of 15 residues. This chain's CDR3 is CASSEGGRVTGELFF. CDR3 coding DNA: TGTGCCAGCAGTGAAGGGGGCCGGGTCACCGGGGAGCTGTTTTTT.

This clone was seen just once. The genes are TRBV28 and TRBJ1-5; D not resolved. Germline lookup yields CDR1 MDHEN and CDR2 SYDVKM. V lost 8 bases, J lost 1 base, and 12 bases lay in between. The CDR3 contains 14 residues. CDR3 in DNA: TGTGCCAGCCGCCTCACAGTAAGCAATCAGCCCCAGCATTTT. Its protein product is CASRLTVSNQPQHF.

The V and J genes are TRBV7-8 and TRBJ2-2; 13 positions agree with TRBD2. The V gene's germline CDR1 is SGHVS and CDR2 FQNEAQ. The CDR3 spans 16 residues. The V segment lost 5 bases and the J segment 5 bases; nucleotides outside the gene matches: 5. CDR3: CASSAGLAGVTGELFF. The CDR3 bases are TGTGCCAGCAGCGCTGGACTAGCGGGGGTGACCGGGGAGCTGTTTTTT.

Only one count was recorded for this clone. The J gene is TRBJ1-3, the V gene TRBV19, with TRBD1 as a possible D gene (6 bases). Germline CDR1 LNHDA, CDR2 SQIVND (reference sequence). The V gene lost 3 bases and the J gene lost 4 bases, with 10 bases spanning the gap. This CDR3 is 14 amino acids long. CDR3 region: CASSIGQSGNTIYF. CDR3 in DNA: TGTGCCAGTAGTATCGGACAGTCGGGAAACACCATATATTTT.

V and J are TRBV25-1 and TRBJ1-3; possible D gene TRBD1, 6 bases. Trimming stripped 7 bases from V and 5 bases from J, with 15 bases between. This CDR3 contains 14 residues. The germline V gene has CDR1 MGHDK and CDR2 SYGVNS. The CDR3 nucleotides are TGTGCCAGCACTCCGGGGGGGCTGAGAAACACCATATATTTT. Amino acid sequence: CASTPGGLRNTIYF.